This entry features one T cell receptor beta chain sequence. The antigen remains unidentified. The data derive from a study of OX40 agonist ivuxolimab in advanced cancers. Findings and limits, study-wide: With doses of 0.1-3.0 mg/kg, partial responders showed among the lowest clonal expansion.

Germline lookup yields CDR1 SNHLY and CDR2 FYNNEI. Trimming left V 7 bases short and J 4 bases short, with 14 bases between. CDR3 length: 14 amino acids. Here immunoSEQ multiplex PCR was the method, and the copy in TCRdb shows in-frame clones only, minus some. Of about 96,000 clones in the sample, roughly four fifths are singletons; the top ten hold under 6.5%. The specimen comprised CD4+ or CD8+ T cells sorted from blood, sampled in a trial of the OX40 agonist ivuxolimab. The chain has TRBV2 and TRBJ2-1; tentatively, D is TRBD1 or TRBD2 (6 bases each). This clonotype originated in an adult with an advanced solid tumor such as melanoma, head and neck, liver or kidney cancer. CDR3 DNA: TGTGCCAGCACCGAAGGGGGGCGGTACAATGAGCAGTTCTTC. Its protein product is CASTEGGRYNEQFF.